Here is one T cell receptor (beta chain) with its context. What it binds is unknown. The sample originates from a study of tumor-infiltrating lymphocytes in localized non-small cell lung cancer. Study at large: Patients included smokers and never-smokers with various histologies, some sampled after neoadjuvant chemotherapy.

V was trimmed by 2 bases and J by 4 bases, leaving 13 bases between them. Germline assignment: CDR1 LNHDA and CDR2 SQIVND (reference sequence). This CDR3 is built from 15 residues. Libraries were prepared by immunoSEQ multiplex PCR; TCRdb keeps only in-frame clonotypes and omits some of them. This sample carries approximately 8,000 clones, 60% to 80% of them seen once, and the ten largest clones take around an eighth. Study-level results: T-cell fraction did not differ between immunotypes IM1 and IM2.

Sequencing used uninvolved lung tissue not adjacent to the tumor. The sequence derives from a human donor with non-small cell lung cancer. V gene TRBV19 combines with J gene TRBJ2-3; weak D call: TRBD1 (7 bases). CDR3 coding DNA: TGTGCCAGTAGTATACCAGGAGGGGGCTCAGATACGCAGTATTTT. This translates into CASSIPGGGSDTQYF. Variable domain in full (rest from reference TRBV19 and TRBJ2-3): DGGITQSPKYLFRKEGQNVTLSCEQNLNHDAMYWYRQDPGQGLRLIYYSQIVNDFQKGDIAEGYSVSREKKESFPLTVTSAQKNPTAFYLCASSIPGGGSDTQYFGPGTRLTVL.